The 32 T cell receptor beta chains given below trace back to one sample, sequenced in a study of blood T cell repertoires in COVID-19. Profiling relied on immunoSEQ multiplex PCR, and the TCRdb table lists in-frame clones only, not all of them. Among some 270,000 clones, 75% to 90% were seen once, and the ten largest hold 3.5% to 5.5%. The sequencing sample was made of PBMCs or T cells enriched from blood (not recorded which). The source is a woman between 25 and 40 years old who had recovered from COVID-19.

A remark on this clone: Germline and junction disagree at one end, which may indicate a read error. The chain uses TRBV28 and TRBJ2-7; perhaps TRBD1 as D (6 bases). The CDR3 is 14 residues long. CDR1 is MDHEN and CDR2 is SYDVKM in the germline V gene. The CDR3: CTSSFRGSPYEQYF. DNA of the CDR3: TGTACCAGCAGTTTCAGGGGATCTCCCTACGAGCAGTACTTC. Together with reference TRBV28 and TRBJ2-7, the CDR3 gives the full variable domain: DVKVTQSSRYLVKRTGEKVFLECVQDMDHENMFWYRQDPGLGLRLIYFSYDVKMKEKGDIPEGYSVSREKKERFSLILESASTNQTSMYLCTSSFRGSPYEQYFGPGTRLTVT.

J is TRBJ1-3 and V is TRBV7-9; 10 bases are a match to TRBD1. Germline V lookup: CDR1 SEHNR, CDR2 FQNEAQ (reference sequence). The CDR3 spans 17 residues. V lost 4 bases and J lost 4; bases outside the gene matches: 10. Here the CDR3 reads CASSSPAGTGAGNTIYF. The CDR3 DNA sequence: TGTGCCAGCAGCTCCCCGGCCGGGACAGGGGCGGGAAACACCATATATTTT.

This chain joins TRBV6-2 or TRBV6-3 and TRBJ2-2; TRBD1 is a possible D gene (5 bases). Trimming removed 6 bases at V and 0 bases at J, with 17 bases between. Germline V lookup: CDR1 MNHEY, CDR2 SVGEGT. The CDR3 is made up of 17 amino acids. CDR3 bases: TGTGCCAGCAGCCCTATGACAGACCAACCGAACACCGGGGAGCTGTTTTTT. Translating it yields CASSPMTDQPNTGELFF.

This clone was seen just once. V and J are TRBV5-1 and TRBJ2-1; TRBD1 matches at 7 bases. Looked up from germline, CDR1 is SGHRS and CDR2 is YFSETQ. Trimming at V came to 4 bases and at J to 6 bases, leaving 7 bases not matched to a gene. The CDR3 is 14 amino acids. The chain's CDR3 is CASSPGGTSNEQFF. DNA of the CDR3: TGCGCCAGCAGCCCAGGGGGAACTTCCAATGAGCAGTTCTTC.

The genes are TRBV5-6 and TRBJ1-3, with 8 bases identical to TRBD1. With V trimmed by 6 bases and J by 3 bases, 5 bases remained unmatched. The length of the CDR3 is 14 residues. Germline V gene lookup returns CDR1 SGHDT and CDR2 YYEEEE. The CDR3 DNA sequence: TGTGCCAGCACTCTACAGGGGGATGGAAACACCATATATTTT. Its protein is CASTLQGDGNTIYF. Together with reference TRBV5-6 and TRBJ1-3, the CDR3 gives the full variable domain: DAGVTQSPTHLIKTRGQQVTLRCSPKSGHDTVSWYQQALGQGPQFIFQYYEEEERQRGNFPDRFSGHQFPNYSSELNVNALLLGDSALYLCASTLQGDGNTIYFGEGSWLTVV.

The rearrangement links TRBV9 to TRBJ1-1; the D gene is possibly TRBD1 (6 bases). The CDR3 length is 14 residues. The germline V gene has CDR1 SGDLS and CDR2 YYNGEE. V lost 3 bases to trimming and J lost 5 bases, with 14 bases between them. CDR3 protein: CASSDLQGITEAFF. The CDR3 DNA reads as TGTGCCAGCAGCGATCTACAGGGAATTACTGAAGCTTTCTTT.

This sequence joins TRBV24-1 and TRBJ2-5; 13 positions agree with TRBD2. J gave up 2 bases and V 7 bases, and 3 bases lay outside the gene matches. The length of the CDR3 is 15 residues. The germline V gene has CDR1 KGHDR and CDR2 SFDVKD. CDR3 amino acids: CATRGTSGVQETQYF. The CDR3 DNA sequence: TGTGCCACCAGGGGGACTAGCGGGGTTCAAGAGACCCAGTACTTC.

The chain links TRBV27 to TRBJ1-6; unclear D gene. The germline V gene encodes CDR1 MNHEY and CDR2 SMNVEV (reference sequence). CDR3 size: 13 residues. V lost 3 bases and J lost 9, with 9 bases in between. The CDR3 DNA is TGTGCCAGCAGTTTTGCGAGGGTTTCACCCCTCCACTTT. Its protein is CASSFARVSPLHF.

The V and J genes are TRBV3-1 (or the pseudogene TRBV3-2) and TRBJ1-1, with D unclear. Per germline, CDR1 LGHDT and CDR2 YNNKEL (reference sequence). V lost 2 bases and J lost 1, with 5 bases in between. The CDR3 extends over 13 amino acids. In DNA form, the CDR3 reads TGTGCCAGCAGCCAAACGAGGAACACTGAAGCTTTCTTT. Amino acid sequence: CASSQTRNTEAFF.

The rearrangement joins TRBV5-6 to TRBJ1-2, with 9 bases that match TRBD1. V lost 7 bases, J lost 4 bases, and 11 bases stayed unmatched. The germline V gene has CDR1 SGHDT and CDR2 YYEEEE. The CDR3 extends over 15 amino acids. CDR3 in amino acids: CASLRPGQGIYGYTF. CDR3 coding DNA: TGTGCCAGCCTTCGTCCGGGACAGGGAATCTATGGCTACACCTTC. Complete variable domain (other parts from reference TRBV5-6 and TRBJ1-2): DAGVTQSPTHLIKTRGQQVTLRCSPKSGHDTVSWYQQALGQGPQFIFQYYEEEERQRGNFPDRFSGHQFPNYSSELNVNALLLGDSALYLCASLRPGQGIYGYTFGSGTRLTVV.

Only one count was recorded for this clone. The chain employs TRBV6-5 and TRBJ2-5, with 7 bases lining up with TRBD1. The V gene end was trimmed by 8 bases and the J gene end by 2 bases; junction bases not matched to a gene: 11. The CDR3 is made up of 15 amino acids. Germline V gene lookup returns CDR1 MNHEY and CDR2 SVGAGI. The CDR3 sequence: CASHRWAGGQETQYF. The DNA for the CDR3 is TGTGCCAGCCATAGATGGGCAGGGGGACAAGAGACCCAGTACTTC.

The CDR3 DNA is TGTGCCACCAGTAAGTCGGGAGGGTCTGGGACCCAGTACTTC. Protein sequence: CATSKSGGSGTQYF. The chain uses TRBV24-1 and TRBJ2-5, with 8 bases matching TRBD2. The CDR3 is 14 residues long. CDR1 is KGHDR, CDR2 SFDVKD, per germline. After removal of 6 bases from V and 7 bases from J, the junction contained 9 bases not matched to a gene.

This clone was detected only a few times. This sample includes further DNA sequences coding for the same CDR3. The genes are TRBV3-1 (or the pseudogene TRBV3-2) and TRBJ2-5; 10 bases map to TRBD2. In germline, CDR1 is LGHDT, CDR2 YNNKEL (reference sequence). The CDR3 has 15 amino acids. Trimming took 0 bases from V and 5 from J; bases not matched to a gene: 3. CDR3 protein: CASSQDLAGVETQYF. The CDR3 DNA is TGTGCCAGCAGCCAAGATCTAGCGGGAGTGGAGACCCAGTACTTC.

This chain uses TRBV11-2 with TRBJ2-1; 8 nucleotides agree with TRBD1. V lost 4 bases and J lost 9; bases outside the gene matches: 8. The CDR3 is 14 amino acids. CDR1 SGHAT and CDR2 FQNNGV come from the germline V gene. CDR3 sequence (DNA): TGTGCCAGCAGCTCTGACAGGGGTTGGTTTGAGCAGTTCTTC. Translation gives CASSSDRGWFEQFF.

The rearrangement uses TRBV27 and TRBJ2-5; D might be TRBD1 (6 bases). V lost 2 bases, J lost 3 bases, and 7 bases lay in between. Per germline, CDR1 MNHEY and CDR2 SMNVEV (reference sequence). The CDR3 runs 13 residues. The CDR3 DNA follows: TGTGCCAGCAGTTTACGGACAGAAGAGACCCAGTACTTC. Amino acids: CASSLRTEETQYF.

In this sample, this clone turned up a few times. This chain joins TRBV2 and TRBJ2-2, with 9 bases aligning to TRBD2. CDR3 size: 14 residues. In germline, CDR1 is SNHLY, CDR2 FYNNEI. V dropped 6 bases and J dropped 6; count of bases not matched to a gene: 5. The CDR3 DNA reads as TGTGCCAGCAGAATGCGGGGGGGCCCCGGGGAGCTGTTTTTT. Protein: CASRMRGGPGELFF.

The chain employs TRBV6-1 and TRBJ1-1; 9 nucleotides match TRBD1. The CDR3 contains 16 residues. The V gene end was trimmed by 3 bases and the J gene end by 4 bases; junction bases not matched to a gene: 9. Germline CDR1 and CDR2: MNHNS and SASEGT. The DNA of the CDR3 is TGTGCCAGCAGTGACCCAAAACAGGGGGCTGGCACTGAAGCTTTCTTT. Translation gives CASSDPKQGAGTEAFF.

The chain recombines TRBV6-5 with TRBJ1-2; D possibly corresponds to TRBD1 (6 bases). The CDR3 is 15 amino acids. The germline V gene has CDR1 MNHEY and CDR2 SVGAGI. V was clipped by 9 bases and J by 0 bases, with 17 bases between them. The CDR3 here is CASILQGDSNYGYTF. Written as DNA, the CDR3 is TGTGCCAGTATATTACAGGGAGACTCTAACTATGGCTACACCTTC.

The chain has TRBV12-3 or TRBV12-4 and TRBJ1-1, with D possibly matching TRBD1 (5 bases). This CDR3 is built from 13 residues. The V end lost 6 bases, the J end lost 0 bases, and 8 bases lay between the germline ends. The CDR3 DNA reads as TGTGCCAGCAGCCCGGACATGAACACTGAAGCTTTCTTT. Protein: CASSPDMNTEAFF.

The CDR3 sequence is CASSDSGGQEFF. In nucleotides, the CDR3 is TGTGCCAGCAGTGACTCCGGCGGGCAAGAGTTCTTC. The gene calls are TRBV6-4 and TRBJ2-1; D might be TRBD2 (5 bases). The CDR3 is made up of 12 amino acids. Germline values: CDR1 MRHNA, CDR2 SNTAGT. The germline V and J ends were trimmed by 0 bases and 14 bases, with 11 bases remaining between them.

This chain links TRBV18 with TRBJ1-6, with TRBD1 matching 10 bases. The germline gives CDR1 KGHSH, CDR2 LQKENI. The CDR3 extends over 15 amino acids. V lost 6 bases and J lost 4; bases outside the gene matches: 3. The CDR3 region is CASSLGQGYNSPLHF. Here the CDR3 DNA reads TGTGCCAGCTCCCTGGGACAGGGGTATAATTCACCCCTCCACTTT.

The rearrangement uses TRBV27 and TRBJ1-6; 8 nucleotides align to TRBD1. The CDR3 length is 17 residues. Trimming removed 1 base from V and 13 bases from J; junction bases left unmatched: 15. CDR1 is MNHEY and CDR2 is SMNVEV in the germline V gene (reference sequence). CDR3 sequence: CASSLFVGQAGKAPLHF. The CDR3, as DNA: TGTGCCAGCAGTTTATTTGTGGGACAGGCGGGGAAGGCGCCCCTCCACTTT.

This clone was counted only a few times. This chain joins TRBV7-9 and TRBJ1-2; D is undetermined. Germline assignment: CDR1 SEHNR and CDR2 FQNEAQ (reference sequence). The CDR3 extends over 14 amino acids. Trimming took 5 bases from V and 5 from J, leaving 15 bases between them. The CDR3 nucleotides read TGTGCCAGCAGCGAAGCGGGGAATCGGTATGGCTACACCTTC. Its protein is CASSEAGNRYGYTF.

The CDR3 DNA reads TGTGCCAGCAGCGCACAGGGGGCCTGGAATGAAAAACTGTTTTTT. As protein: CASSAQGAWNEKLFF. The chain employs TRBV7-9 and TRBJ1-4; the match to TRBD1 covers 9 bases. This CDR3 is 15 amino acids long. Per germline, CDR1 SEHNR and CDR2 FQNEAQ (reference sequence). With V trimmed by 5 bases and J by 5 bases, 6 bases remained unmatched.

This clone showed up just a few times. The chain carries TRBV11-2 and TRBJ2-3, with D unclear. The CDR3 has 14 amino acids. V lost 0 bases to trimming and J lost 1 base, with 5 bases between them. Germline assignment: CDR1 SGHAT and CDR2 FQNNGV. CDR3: CASSLDLGTDTQYF. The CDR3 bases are TGTGCCAGCAGCTTAGATCTCGGCACAGATACGCAGTATTTT. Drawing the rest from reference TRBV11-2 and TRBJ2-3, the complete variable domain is EAGVAQSPRYKIIEKRQSVAFWCNPISGHATLYWYQQILGQGPKLLIQFQNNGVVDDSQLPKDRFSAERLKGVDSTLKIQPAKLEDSAVYLCASSLDLGTDTQYFGPGTRLTVL.

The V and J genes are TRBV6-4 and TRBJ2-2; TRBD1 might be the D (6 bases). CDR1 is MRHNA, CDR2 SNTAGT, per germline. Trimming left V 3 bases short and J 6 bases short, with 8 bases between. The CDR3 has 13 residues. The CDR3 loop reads CASSEGGAGELFF. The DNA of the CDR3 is TGTGCCAGCAGTGAAGGGGGAGCCGGGGAGCTGTTTTTT.

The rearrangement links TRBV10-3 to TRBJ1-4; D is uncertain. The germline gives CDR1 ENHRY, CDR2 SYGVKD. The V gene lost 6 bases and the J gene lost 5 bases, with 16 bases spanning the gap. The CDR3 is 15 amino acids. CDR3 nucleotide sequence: TGTGCCATCAGGCCAAACACCGGGGAGAATGAAAAACTGTTTTTT. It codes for CAIRPNTGENEKLFF.

Here the CDR3 reads CASSEEGLISTDTQYF. The CDR3 DNA reads TGTGCCAGCAGTGAAGAAGGACTCATTAGCACAGATACGCAGTATTTT. The chain couples TRBV6-1 to TRBJ2-3; possible D gene TRBD2, 5 bases. CDR1 is MNHNS and CDR2 is SASEGT in the germline V gene. The V gene lost 1 base and the J gene lost 0 bases, with 11 bases spanning the gap. The length of the CDR3 is 16 residues.

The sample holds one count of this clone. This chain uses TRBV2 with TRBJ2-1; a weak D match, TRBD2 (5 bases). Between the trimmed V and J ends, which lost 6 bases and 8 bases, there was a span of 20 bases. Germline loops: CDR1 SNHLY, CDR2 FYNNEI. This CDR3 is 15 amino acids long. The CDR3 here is CASRASGLLFDEQFF. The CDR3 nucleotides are TGTGCCAGCAGGGCCTCTGGACTCCTCTTTGATGAGCAGTTCTTC. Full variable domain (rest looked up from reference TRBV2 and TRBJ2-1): EPEVTQTPSHQVTQMGQEVILRCVPISNHLYFYWYRQILGQKVEFLVSFYNNEISEKSEIFDDQFSVERPDGSNFTLKIRSTKLEDSAMYFCASRASGLLFDEQFFGPGTRLTVL.

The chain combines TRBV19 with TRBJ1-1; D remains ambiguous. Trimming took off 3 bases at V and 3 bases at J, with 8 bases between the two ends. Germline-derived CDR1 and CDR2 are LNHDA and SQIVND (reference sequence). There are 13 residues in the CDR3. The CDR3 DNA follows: TGTGCCAGTAGTATCGGGGAACACACTGAAGCTTTCTTT. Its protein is CASSIGEHTEAFF.

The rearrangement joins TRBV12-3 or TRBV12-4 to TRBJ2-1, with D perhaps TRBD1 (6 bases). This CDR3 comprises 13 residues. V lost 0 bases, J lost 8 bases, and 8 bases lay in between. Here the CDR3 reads CASSLAGAHEQFF. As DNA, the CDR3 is TGTGCCAGCAGTTTAGCGGGGGCGCATGAGCAGTTCTTC.

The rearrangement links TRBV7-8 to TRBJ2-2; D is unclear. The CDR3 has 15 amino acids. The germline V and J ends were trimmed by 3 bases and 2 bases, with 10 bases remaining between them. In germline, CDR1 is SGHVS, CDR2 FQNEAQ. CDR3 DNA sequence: TGTGCCAGCAGCTTCATACAAGTTAACACCGGGGAGCTGTTTTTT. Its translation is CASSFIQVNTGELFF.